This TCR beta chain was recovered during a study of cytomegalovirus exposure and HLA in healthy donors. The CDR3 consists of 14 residues. Trimming left V 7 bases short and J 7 bases short, with 21 bases between. The germline CDR1 and CDR2 sequences are SGHNT and YYREEE (reference sequence). The PCR contained 60 Vbeta and 13 Jbeta primers. The table came from immunoSEQ multiplex PCR; TCRdb's copy has only in-frame clones and leaves some out. This sample's table reports 60,000 to 70,000 clones. The clonotype originates from a boy aged 10-17 years in good health and CMV-seronegative. Input material: PBMCs. This chain joins TRBV5-4 and TRBJ2-7, with a tentative D call TRBD2 (5 bases). The CDR3 protein is CASSSPRGPGEQYF. CDR3 in DNA: TGTGCCAGCTCCTCCCCCCGCGGCCCGGGGGAGCAGTACTTC. Full variable domain (outside the CDR3, taken from reference TRBV5-4 and TRBJ2-7): ETGVTQSPTHLIKTRGQQVTLRCSSQSGHNTVSWYQQALGQGPQFIFQYYREEENGRGNFPPRFSGLQFPNYSSELNVNALELDDSALYLCASSSPRGPGEQYFGPGTRLTVT.